The 10 T cell receptor beta chains presented below share a single source sample, sequenced in a study of shared clonotypes between healthy human individuals. Measured with immunoSEQ multiplex PCR; TCRdb has only the in-frame clones, and not every one. The repertoire has 650,000 to 800,000 clones, 55% to 75% of them found once; the top ten carry less than 2%. Input material: memory CD4+ T cells sorted from blood. The subset here: CD45RA-negative fraction. The receptors originated from a woman between 25 and 40 years old in good health.

V gene TRBV28 combines with J gene TRBJ2-7; no definite D call. Trimming removed 8 bases from V and 2 bases from J, with 16 bases in between. The CDR3 runs 14 residues. CDR1 and CDR2 from the germline V gene are MDHEN and SYDVKM. CDR3 DNA: TGTGCCAGCCGGTTGGATGGGGAAGCCTACGAGCAGTACTTC. It encodes CASRLDGEAYEQYF.

This clone has a single count. V is TRBV6-1 and J is TRBJ2-7, with D maybe TRBD1 (6 bases). CDR3 length equals 15 residues. The V end lost 2 bases, the J end lost 0 bases, and 11 bases lay between the germline ends. Germline loops: CDR1 MNHNS, CDR2 SASEGT. The CDR3 nucleotides read TGTGCCAGCAGTGAACCGTCGGACAGCTCCTACGAGCAGTACTTC. Translating gives CASSEPSDSSYEQYF.

This clone appeared once. This chain joins TRBV5-1 and TRBJ2-1; tentative D call: TRBD2 (5 bases). Germline CDR1 and CDR2: SGHRS and YFSETQ. The V gene lost 4 bases and the J gene lost 6 bases, with 8 bases spanning the gap. The length of the CDR3 is 12 residues. The CDR3 DNA sequence: TGCGCCAGCAGCCTAGCCCCCAATGAGCAGTTCTTC. Translation gives CASSLAPNEQFF. The complete variable domain, with remaining parts taken from reference TRBV5-1 and TRBJ2-1, reads KAGVTQTPRYLIKTRGQQVTLSCSPISGHRSVSWYQQTPGQGLQFLFEYFSETQRNKGNFPGRFSGRQFSNSRSEMNVSTLELGDSALYLCASSLAPNEQFFGPGTRLTVL.

This chain's CDR3 is CASSNPVPGWIDSTDTQYF. The CDR3 coding sequence is TGTGCCAGCAGTAATCCTGTCCCAGGGTGGATAGATAGCACAGATACGCAGTATTTT. The genes are TRBV27 and TRBJ2-3; weak D call: TRBD1 (5 bases). The germline CDR1 and CDR2 sequences are MNHEY and SMNVEV (reference sequence). This CDR3 is 19 amino acids long. Trimming left V 5 bases short and J 0 bases short, with 24 bases between.

This chain joins TRBV19 and TRBJ2-5; no definite D call. Germline CDR1 LNHDA, CDR2 SQIVND (reference sequence). V lost 7 bases to trimming and J lost 0 bases, with 12 bases between them. This CDR3 is built from 14 residues. In DNA, the CDR3 is TGTGCCAGTACAAAAGGGCACAACCAAGAGACCCAGTACTTC. Translated: CASTKGHNQETQYF.

V usage is TRBV28 and J usage is TRBJ2-5, with 13 bases lining up with TRBD2. Trimming took 3 bases from V and 6 from J; bases not matched to a gene: 7. The CDR3 has 16 residues. Germline V CDR1 and CDR2: MDHEN, SYDVKM. The CDR3 spells CASSLLGLAGTKTQYF. CDR3 sequence (DNA): TGTGCCAGCAGTTTGTTGGGACTAGCGGGAACGAAGACCCAGTACTTC.

The chain links TRBV28 to TRBJ2-7; 9 nucleotides match TRBD1. Trimming cost V 10 bases and J 2 bases; bases outside gene matches: 6. Per the germline V gene, CDR1 is MDHEN and CDR2 is SYDVKM. The CDR3 totals 13 residues. In nucleotides, the CDR3 is TGTGCCACCTCCGGGACAGGGACCTACGAGCAGTACTTC. Its translation is CATSGTGTYEQYF.

CDR3 protein: CASSLAEGTQPQHF. The DNA for the CDR3 is TGCGCCAGCAGCTTGGCCGAAGGGACTCAGCCCCAGCATTTT. This sequence joins TRBV5-1 and TRBJ1-5; D possibly corresponds to TRBD1 (5 bases). Trimming pared 0 bases from V and 6 bases from J, leaving 10 bases between. Germline CDR1 and CDR2: SGHRS and YFSETQ. The CDR3 is 14 residues long.

The gene calls are TRBV7-8 and TRBJ2-1, with 9 bases that match TRBD2. The CDR3 is 19 amino acids. Trimming cost V 7 bases and J 2 bases; bases outside gene matches: 18. CDR1 and CDR2 from the germline V gene are SGHVS and FQNEAQ. CDR3 DNA: TGTGCCAGCAACCTCCAGGGGGGCGGGAGGGCCAGCGCCTACAATGAGCAGTTCTTC. Translating it yields CASNLQGGGRASAYNEQFF.

This sequence joins TRBV5-1 and TRBJ2-3; 7 bases are a match to TRBD2. J lost 3 bases, V lost 6 bases, and 7 bases had no gene match. This CDR3 region has 14 residues. Germline CDR1 reads SGHRS; CDR2 reads YFSETQ. CDR3 sequence: CASTIASGTDTQYF. CDR3 in DNA: TGCGCCAGCACCATTGCTAGCGGAACAGATACGCAGTATTTT. Using reference TRBV5-1 and TRBJ2-3 for the parts outside the CDR3, the full variable domain is KAGVTQTPRYLIKTRGQQVTLSCSPISGHRSVSWYQQTPGQGLQFLFEYFSETQRNKGNFPGRFSGRQFSNSRSEMNVSTLELGDSALYLCASTIASGTDTQYFGPGTRLTVL.